This TCR beta chain was captured in a study of blood T cells in healthy people across ages (dated by TCRdb to 2013 to 2016). As for the study more broadly: Template switching captured roughly one uniquely barcoded TCR beta cDNA molecule per two T cells in model experiments. The study measured age-related changes in TCR beta repertoire diversity using deep sequencing normalized with unique cDNA molecular identifiers. The donors were split into four age groups: young (average about 15 years), middle-aged (around 37), aged (more than 55) and long-lived (approximately 80). Donors of different ages were randomly distributed across sequencing lanes to avoid experimental bias. Two additional independent replicas of 1 million unique cDNA reads from the same blood draw were analyzed for two donors (one aged 18 to 30 and one aged 80 or older). What the authors observed across the whole study: Because the CMV infection status of the donors was unknown, age-related changes in expanded clonotypes may potentially have been confounded. Compared with the aged group, more naive CD4+ T cells, fewer expanded clones and increased TCR diversity were shown by the long-lived group, suggesting age selection. Observed TCR beta diversity per million T cells fell roughly linearly with age, and a significant reduction was already apparent by age around 44. Observed TCR beta diversity correlated strongly with the percentage of naive T cells measured by flow cytometry. Estimates of total diversity based on one million sequenced T cells were regarded as lower bounds and as underestimates. Since profiling was done on bulk unsorted PBMCs, naive and antigen-experienced compartments could not be conclusively compared.

Donors were under 40 systemically healthy Caucasian individuals from Russia aged roughly 6 to 95 years. Around 10 milliliters of peripheral blood were drawn from each donor into EDTA-treated Vacutainer tubes. Ficoll-Paque density-gradient centrifugation was used to isolate PBMCs, with at least 6.5 million per sample. Total RNA was extracted from PBMCs with Trizol reagent, with at least 6 micrograms obtained per sample. Naive CD45RAhigh/CD27high T cell percentages were measured by flow cytometry on a PBMC aliquot from every donor. Library preparation was by 5' RACE. Sequenced using an Illumina HiSeq 2500. A second 7 to 11 cycle PCR used a sample-barcoded 5' primer and a J-beta primer mix. Each TCR beta cDNA molecule received a unique molecular identifier from a template-switch 5' adaptor carrying 12 random nucleotides. Each sample yielded at least 3 million CDR3-containing paired-end reads. All of the RNA was converted into first-strand cDNA using the Mint cDNA synthesis kit, with a TRBC-specific oligonucleotide serving as the primer. After uracil-DNA glycosylase treatment, a first 18-cycle PCR used universal primers M1SS and BC2_uni_R on all cDNA. The study's own analysis went as follows. For normalization, 1 million high-quality reads were randomly selected from each sample, with every read carrying a distinct molecular identifier. Reads with shared molecular identifiers were discarded instead of being binned into consensus sequences. CDR3 identification, clonotype clustering and error correction used MiTCR with a Q25 quality threshold and the strictest error-elimination algorithm. A nonparametric unseen species model with Euler transformation was used to estimate lower-bound total TCR beta diversity. Through fastp at Q25 and MiXCR, TCRdb rebuilt clones from the public reads, retaining in-frame beta chains. Identical CDR3 protein sequences are pooled into one entry, listed with their most common genes and DNA. It is TCRdb's table, rather than the study itself, that gives the V and J calls and clone size. The sample includes 950,000 to 1,200,000 distinct CDR3 sequences, with around two fifths observed a single time. 10% to 15% of the sample lies in the top ten.

As to this clonotype: Its antigen remains unidentified. No base quality information exists; no much larger clone differs at one position.

CDR1 and CDR2, per the germline V gene, are MRHNA and SNTAGT. V loses 6 bases of germline sequence and J loses 2 bases, and the interval between the two ends is 10 bases. Counted from cysteine to phenylalanine, this CDR3 has 14 amino acids. Only CDR3 DNA is held: 42 bases, read in frame from base 1. Sequencing was performed on blood. The sequence joins TRBV6-4 to TRBJ2-2, with TRBD1 tentatively as D gene (5 bases match). The receptor's source is a young man in good health. The nucleotides read TGTGCCAGCAGCCAACAGGTTAACACCGGGGAGCTGTTTTTT. This sequence encodes CASSQQVNTGELFF.